The present T cell receptor (beta chain) was sequenced within a study of T cell repertoires in cytomegalovirus infection. Study-wide results and caveats: Ex vivo responses were dominated by HLA-C-restricted CMV-specific TCR beta clonotypes.

This clonotype was picked up a small number of times. What it binds is not known. TCRdb itself ran the reads through MiXCR, one entry per CDR3 protein. Here the sample spans 250,000 to 300,000 distinct CDR3 sequences, roughly a fifth being singletons. Between the trimmed V and J ends, which lost 5 bases and 1 base, there was a span of 11 bases. The CDR3 has 14 amino acids. CDR1 is MDHEN and CDR2 is SYDVKM in the germline V gene. Material: cultured PBMCs, obtained from culture after CMV antigen stimulation. This receptor was obtained from a human donor in good health (CMV status not recorded). Some clones in this sample may be carry-over from other donors' samples. This rearrangement joins TRBV28 to TRBJ1-1; D unresolved. For the CDR3, the DNA is TGTGCCAGCAGTCCGTACCGACAGAACACTGAAGCTTTCTTT. Residues: CASSPYRQNTEAFF.